The TCR beta chain under discussion was sequenced for a study of T cell responses to AZD1222 COVID-19 vaccine. Study conclusions and caveats: Repertoire sampling occurred only after the peak T cell response. Once two AZD1222 doses were given, Spike-specific TCR breadth and depth went up.

In this sample, this clone turned up once. Antigen specificity is unknown. Sequenced by immunoSEQ multiplex PCR; TCRdb stores in-frame clones only, minus some. The sample has 80,000 to 100,000 clones, 85% to 90% seen once. The CDR3 contains 15 residues. The V end lost 3 bases, the J end lost 4 bases, and 13 bases lay between the germline ends. CDR1 LNHDA and CDR2 SQIVND come from the germline V gene (reference sequence). This chain joins TRBV19 and TRBJ1-5; possibly TRBD1 for D (5 bases). The clonotype comes from an adult who received the AZD1222 COVID-19 vaccine. The source material was peripheral blood, sampled 28 days after the second AZD1222 dose. CDR3 nucleotides: TGTGCCAGTAGTATGGAGGGGCAGGGTAATCAGCCCCAGCATTTT. It translates to CASSMEGQGNQPQHF.